This T cell receptor (beta chain) was obtained from a study of graft-versus-host responses after intestinal transplantation. A note on this clone: Its antigen is currently unknown.

CDR3 length: 17 amino acids. V trimming: 0 bases; J trimming: 0 bases; junction bases outside the gene matches: 0. Germline CDR1 reads KGHSH; CDR2 reads LQKENI. The table came from immunoSEQ multiplex PCR; TCRdb's copy has only in-frame clones and leaves some out. The table records about 90,000 clones, about 91% of them present only once. V is TRBV18 and J is TRBJ1-5; 12 bases map to TRBD1. The material sequenced was unstimulated CD4+ T cells sorted from spleen or lymph node cells, taken before transplant. The receptor's source is a human donor who was the organ donor for an intestinal transplant. In DNA form, the CDR3 reads TGTGCCAGCTCACCACCGGGACAGGGGGCTAGCAATCAGCCCCAGCATTTT. Protein sequence: CASSPPGQGASNQPQHF.